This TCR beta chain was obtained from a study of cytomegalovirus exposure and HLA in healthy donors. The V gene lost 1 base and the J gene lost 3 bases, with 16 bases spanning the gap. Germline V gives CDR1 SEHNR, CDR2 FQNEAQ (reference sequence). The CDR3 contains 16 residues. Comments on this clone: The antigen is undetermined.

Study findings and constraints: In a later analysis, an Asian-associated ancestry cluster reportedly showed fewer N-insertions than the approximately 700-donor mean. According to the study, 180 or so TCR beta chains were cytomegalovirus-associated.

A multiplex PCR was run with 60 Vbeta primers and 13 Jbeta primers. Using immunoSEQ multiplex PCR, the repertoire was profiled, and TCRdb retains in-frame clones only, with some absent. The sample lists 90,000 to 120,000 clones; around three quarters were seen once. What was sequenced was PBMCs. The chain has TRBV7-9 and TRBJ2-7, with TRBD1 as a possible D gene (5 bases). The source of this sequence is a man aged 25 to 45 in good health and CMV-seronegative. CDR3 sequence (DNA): TGTGCCAGCAGCTTAGTTCTTGGGGCCAGCAACTACGAGCAGTACTTC. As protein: CASSLVLGASNYEQYF.